This TCR beta chain is from a study of blood T cell repertoires in COVID-19. The germline V gene encodes CDR1 SNHLY and CDR2 FYNNEI. V was trimmed by 11 bases and J by 2 bases, leaving 10 bases between them. There are 11 residues in the CDR3. Libraries were prepared by immunoSEQ multiplex PCR; TCRdb keeps only in-frame clonotypes and omits some of them. The data hold more than 110,000 clones, with more than 85% observed a single time. The chain employs TRBV2 and TRBJ2-7; no definite D call. What was sequenced was peripheral blood. This sequence was found in a human donor in a cohort sampled during active COVID-19. The CDR3, as DNA: TGTGCCTCAACAGTCGCCTACGAGCAGTACTTC. Translating it yields CASTVAYEQYF.